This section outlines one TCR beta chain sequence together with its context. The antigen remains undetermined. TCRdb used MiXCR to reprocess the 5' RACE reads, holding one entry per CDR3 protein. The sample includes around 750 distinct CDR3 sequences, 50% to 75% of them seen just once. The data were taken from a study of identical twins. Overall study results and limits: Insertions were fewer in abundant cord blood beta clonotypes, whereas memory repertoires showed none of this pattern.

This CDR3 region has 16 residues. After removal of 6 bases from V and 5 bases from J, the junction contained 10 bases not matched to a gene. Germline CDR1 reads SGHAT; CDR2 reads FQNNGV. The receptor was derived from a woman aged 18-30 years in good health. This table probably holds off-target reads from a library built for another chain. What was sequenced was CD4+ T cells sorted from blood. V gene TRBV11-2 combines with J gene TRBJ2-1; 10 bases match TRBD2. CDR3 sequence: CASSNQRGGGHNEQFF. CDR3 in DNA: TGTGCCAGCAGTAACCAGCGGGGGGGCGGCCACAATGAGCAGTTCTTC.